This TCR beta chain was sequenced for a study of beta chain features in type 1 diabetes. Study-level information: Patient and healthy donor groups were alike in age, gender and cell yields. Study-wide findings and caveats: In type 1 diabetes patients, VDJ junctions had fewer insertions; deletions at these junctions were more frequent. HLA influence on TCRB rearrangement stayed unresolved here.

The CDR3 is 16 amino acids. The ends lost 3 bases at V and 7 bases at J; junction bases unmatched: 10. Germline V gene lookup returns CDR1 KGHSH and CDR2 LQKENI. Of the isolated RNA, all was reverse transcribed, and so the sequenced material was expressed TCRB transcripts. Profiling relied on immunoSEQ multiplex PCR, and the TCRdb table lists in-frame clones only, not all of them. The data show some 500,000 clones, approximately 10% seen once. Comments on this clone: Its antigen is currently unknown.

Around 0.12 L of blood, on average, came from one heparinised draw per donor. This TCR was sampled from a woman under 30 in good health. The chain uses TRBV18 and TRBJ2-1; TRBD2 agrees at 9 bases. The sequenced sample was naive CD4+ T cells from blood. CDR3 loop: CASSPQQLAGRNEQFF. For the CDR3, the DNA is TGTGCCAGCTCACCCCAGCAGCTAGCGGGAAGGAATGAGCAGTTCTTC.